The clone carrying this TCR beta chain was counted a single time. This sample was taken from a study of T cell changes during pregnancy in multiple sclerosis. TCRdb's copy holds only in-frame clones and misses some; the assay was immunoSEQ multiplex PCR. The data contain under 150,000 clones, 90% to 98% of them singletons. The ends lost 4 bases at V and 1 base at J; junction bases unmatched: 8. This CDR3 comprises 16 residues. Germline V gives CDR1 SGHRS, CDR2 YFSETQ. The source is a female donor with multiple sclerosis, enrolled in a pregnancy study. Sequences were derived from peripheral blood, sampled after pregnancy. V is TRBV5-1 and J is TRBJ2-1; 7 positions agree with TRBD2. CDR3 protein: CASSPHLAGSYNEQFF. The CDR3 DNA reads TGCGCCAGCAGCCCTCACTTAGCGGGTTCCTACAATGAGCAGTTCTTC.